The entry below describes one TCR beta chain. Its specificity is unknown. This sample is drawn from a study of T cells in Graves' hyperthyroidism and ophthalmopathy. Study results and caveats: Most clonotypes expanded in thyroid above 0.001 were likewise present in blood.

Trimming shortened V by 8 bases and J by 4 bases, and 9 bases separated the two germline ends. Germline CDR1 is MNHEY and CDR2 is SVGEGT. This CDR3 region has 13 residues. What was amplified from RNA transcripts were TCR beta CDR3 regions. Using the HTBI primer set, a first-round RT-PCR was run on the TCR CDR3. A single record per CDR3 protein comes from TCRdb applying MiXCR to the multiplex PCR reads. The table shows over 250,000 distinct CDR3 sequences, with about 25% occurring only once. This sequence joins TRBV6-2 or TRBV6-3 and TRBJ2-6, with a tentative D call TRBD1 (5 bases). The source material was blood. This receptor was taken from a man in his forties with Graves' hyperthyroidism that later progressed to Graves' ophthalmopathy. The CDR3 reads CASRRVGANVLTF. The CDR3 bases are TGTGCCAGCCGCAGGGTAGGGGCCAACGTCCTGACTTTC.